This is a list of T cell receptor beta chains from one sample in a study of identical twins. TCRdb fed the 5' RACE reads into MiXCR, producing one record per CDR3 protein. This sample carries approximately 1.8 million distinct CDR3 sequences, less than 40% of them seen once, and the ten largest clones take about 0.25%. Sample: cord blood. The receptor source for this set is a newborn girl in good health. Both conserved end residues are part of each CDR3. A D gene is named only where the DNA matches it firmly. Only some rows state a clone size, as once, few, many or a class for expanded clones.

V	D	J	size	CDR3	DNA
TRBV7-2	TRBD1	TRBJ2-7	-	CASSLASRTGNEQYF	TGTGCCAGCAGCTTAGCGAGTCGGACAGGGAACGAGCAGTACTTC
TRBV4-2	-	TRBJ2-3	many	CASSQEGQATDTQYF	TGTGCCAGCAGCCAAGAGGGTCAGGCTACAGATACGCAGTATTTT
TRBV12-3/TRBV12-4	TRBD1	TRBJ1-2	many	CASSQTRTGGYGYTF	TGTGCCAGCAGTCAGACACGGACAGGGGGCTATGGCTACACCTTC
TRBV4-1	TRBD1	TRBJ1-2	few	CASSQGGGRGHGYTF	TGCGCCAGCAGCCAAGGAGGGGGCAGGGGGCATGGCTACACCTTC
TRBV4-1	-	TRBJ1-2	few	CASSQGRSGIAGYTF	TGCGCCAGCAGCCAAGGTCGGTCTGGGATTGCAGGCTACACCTTC
TRBV24-1	-	TRBJ2-3	many	CATSDLLTDTQYF	TGTGCCACCAGTGATTTGCTCACAGATACGCAGTATTTT
TRBV3-1	-	TRBJ2-3	-	CASSQGGSAYTQYF	TGTGCCAGCAGCCAAGGCGGGTCGGCCTATACGCAGTATTTT
TRBV25-1	TRBD1	TRBJ2-7	-	CASSVQGVEYEQYF	TGTGCCAGCAGTGTACAGGGGGTAGAATACGAGCAGTACTTC
TRBV29-1	-	TRBJ2-1	many	CSALASYNEQFF	TGCAGCGCCCTAGCCTCCTACAATGAGCAGTTCTTC
TRBV10-3	-	TRBJ1-4	-	CAISASLRGKLFF	TGTGCCATCAGTGCCAGCTTGCGGGGAAAACTGTTTTTT